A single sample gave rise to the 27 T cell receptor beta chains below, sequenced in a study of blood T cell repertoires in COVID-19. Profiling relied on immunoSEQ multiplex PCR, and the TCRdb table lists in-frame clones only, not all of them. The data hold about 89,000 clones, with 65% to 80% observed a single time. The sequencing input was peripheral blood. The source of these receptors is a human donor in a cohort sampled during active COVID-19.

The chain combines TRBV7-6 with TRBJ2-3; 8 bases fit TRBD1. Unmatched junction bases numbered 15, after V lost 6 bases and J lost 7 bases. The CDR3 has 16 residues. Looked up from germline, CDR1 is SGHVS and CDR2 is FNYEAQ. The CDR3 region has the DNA TGTGCCAGCAGTAAACGACTCGACAGGGGAGCAAATACGCAGTATTTT. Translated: CASSKRLDRGANTQYF.

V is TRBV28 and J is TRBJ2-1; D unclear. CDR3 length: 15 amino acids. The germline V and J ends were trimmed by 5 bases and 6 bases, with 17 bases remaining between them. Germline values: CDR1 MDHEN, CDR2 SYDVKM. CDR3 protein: CASSRPGWSTNEQFF. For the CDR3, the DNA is TGTGCCAGCAGTAGACCCGGCTGGAGTACCAATGAGCAGTTCTTC.

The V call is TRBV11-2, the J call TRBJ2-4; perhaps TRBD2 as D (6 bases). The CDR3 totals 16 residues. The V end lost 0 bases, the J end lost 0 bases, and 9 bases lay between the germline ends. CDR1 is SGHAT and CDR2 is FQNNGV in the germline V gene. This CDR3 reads CASSLEAGLAKNIQYF. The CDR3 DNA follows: TGTGCCAGCAGCTTAGAAGCGGGCCTAGCCAAAAACATTCAGTACTTC.

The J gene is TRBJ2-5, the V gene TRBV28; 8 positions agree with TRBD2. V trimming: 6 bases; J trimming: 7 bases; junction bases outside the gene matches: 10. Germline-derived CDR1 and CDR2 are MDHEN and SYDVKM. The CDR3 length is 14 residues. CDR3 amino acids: CASRQDSGGGTQYF. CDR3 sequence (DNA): TGTGCCAGCAGACAAGACAGCGGGGGAGGGACCCAGTACTTC. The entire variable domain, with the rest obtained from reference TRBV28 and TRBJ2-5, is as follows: DVKVTQSSRYLVKRTGEKVFLECVQDMDHENMFWYRQDPGLGLRLIYFSYDVKMKEKGDIPEGYSVSREKKERFSLILESASTNQTSMYLCASRQDSGGGTQYFGPGTRLLVL.

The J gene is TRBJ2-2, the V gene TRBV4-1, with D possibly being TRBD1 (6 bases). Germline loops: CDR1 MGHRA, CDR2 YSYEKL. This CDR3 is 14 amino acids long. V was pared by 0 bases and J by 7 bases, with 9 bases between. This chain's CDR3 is CASSQDTGNGELFF. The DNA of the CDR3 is TGCGCCAGCAGCCAAGATACAGGGAACGGGGAGCTGTTTTTT.

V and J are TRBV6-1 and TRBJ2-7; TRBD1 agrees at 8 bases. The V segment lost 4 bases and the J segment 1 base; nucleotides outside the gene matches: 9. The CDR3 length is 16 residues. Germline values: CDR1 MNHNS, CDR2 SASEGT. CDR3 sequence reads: CASSGKDRGGSYEQYF. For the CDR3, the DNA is TGTGCCAGCAGTGGAAAAGACAGGGGTGGATCCTACGAGCAGTACTTC.

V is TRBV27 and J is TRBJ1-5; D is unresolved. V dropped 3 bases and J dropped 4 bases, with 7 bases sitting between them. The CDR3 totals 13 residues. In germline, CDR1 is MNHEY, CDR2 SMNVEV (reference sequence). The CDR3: CASSLRQNQPQHF. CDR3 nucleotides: TGTGCCAGCAGTTTGAGACAAAATCAGCCCCAGCATTTT.

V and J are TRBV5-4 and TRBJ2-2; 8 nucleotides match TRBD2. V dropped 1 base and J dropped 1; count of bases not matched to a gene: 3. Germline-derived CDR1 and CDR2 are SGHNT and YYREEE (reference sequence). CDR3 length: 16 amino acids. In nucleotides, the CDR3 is TGTGCCAGCAGCTTGTTAGCGGGATTGAACACCGGGGAGCTGTTTTTT. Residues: CASSLLAGLNTGELFF.

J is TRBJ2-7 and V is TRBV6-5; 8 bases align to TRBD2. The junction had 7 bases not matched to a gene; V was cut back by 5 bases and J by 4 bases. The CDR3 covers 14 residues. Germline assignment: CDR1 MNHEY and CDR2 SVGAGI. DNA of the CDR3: TGTGCCAGCAGTCGCCTGACTAGCGTTTACGAGCAGTACTTC. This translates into CASSRLTSVYEQYF.

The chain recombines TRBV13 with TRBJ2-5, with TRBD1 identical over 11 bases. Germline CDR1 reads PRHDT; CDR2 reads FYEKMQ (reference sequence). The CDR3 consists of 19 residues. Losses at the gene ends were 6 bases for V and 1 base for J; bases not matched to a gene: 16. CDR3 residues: CASRKRTGGGGSGQETQYF. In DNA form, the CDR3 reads TGTGCCAGCAGAAAGAGGACAGGGGGCGGCGGGAGCGGCCAAGAGACCCAGTACTTC. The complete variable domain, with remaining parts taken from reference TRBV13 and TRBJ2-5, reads AAGVIQSPRHLIKEKRETATLKCYPIPRHDTVYWYQQGPGQDPQFLISFYEKMQSDKGSIPDRFSAQQFSDYHSELNMSSLELGDSALYFCASRKRTGGGGSGQETQYFGPGTRLLVL.

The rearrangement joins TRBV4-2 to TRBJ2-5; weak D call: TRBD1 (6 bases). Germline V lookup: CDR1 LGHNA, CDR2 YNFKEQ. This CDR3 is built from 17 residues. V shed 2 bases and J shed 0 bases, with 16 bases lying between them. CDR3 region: CASSQQGTSGYQETQYF. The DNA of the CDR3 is TGTGCCAGCAGCCAACAAGGGACAAGCGGTTACCAAGAGACCCAGTACTTC.

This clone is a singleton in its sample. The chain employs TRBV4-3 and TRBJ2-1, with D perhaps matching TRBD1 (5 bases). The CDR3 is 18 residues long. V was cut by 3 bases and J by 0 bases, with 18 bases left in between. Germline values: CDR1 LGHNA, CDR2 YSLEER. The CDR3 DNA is TGCGCCAGCAGCCACCGTACCAAGGGGCCTAGCTCCTACAATGAGCAGTTCTTC. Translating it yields CASSHRTKGPSSYNEQFF.

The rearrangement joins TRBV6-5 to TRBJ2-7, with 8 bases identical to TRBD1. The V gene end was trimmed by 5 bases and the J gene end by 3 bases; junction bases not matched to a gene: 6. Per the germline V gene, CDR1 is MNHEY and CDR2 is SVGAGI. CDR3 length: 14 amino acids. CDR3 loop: CASSPGQVYYEQYF. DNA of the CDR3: TGTGCCAGCAGTCCGGGACAGGTGTACTACGAGCAGTACTTC.

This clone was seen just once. The DNA for the CDR3 is TGTGCCAGCAACTCAGACTACGACAGGGGGCACGAGCAGTACTTC. This gives the protein CASNSDYDRGHEQYF. The chain joins TRBV5-4 to TRBJ2-7, with 10 bases identical to TRBD1. With V trimmed by 6 bases and J by 5 bases, 11 bases remained unmatched. The germline V gene has CDR1 SGHNT and CDR2 YYREEE (reference sequence). This CDR3 comprises 15 residues.

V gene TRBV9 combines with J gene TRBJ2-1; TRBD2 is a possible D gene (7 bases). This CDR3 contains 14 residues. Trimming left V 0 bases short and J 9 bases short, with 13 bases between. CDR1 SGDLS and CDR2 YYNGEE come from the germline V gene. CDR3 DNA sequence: TGTGCCAGCAGCGTAGATGGGAGGGGGGTTGAGCAGTTCTTC. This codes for CASSVDGRGVEQFF.

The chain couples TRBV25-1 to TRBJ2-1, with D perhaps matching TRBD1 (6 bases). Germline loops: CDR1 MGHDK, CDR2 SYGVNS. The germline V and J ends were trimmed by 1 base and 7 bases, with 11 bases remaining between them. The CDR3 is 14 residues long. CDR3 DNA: TGTGCCAGCAGTGAATGGGCAGGGGAGAATGAGCAGTTCTTC. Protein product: CASSEWAGENEQFF. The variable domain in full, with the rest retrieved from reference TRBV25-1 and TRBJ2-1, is EADIYQTPRYLVIGTGKKITLECSQTMGHDKMYWYQQDPGMELHLIHYSYGVNSTEKGDLSSESTVSRIRTEHFPLTLESARPSHTSQYLCASSEWAGENEQFFGPGTRLTVL.

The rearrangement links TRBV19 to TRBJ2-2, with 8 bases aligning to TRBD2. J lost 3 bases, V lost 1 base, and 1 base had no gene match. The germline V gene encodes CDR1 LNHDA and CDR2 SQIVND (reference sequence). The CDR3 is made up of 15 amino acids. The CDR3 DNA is TGTGCCAGTAGTATAGCGGGAGGGGACACCGGGGAGCTGTTTTTT. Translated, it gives CASSIAGGDTGELFF.

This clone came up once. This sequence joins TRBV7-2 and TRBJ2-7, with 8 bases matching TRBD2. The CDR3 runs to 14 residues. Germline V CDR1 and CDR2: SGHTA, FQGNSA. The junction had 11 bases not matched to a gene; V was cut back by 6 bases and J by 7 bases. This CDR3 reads CASRATSVTGEQYF. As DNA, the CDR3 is TGTGCCAGCAGGGCGACTAGCGTAACGGGAGAGCAGTACTTC.

The CDR3 protein is CASSQEVARSAGELFF. In DNA, the CDR3 is TGCGCCAGCAGCCAAGAGGTTGCCAGGTCCGCCGGGGAGCTGTTTTTT. V gene TRBV4-1 combines with J gene TRBJ2-2; D ambiguous. The CDR3 runs to 16 residues. Germline-derived CDR1 and CDR2 are MGHRA and YSYEKL. Between the trimmed V and J ends, which lost 0 bases and 6 bases, there was a span of 14 bases.

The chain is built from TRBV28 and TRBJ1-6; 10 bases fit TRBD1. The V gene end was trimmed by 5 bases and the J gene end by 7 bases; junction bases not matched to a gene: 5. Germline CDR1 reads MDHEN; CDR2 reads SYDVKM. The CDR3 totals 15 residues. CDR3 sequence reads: CASSGGQGRNSPLHF. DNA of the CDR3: TGTGCCAGCAGTGGGGGACAGGGGAGAAATTCACCCCTCCACTTT.

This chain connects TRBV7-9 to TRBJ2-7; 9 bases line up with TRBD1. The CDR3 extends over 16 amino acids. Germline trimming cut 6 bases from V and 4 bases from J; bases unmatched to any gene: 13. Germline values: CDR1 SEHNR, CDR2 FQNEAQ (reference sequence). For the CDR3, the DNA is TGTGCCAGCAGTTTCGACCCAAAGACAGGGGGATACGAGCAGTACTTC. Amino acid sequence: CASSFDPKTGGYEQYF.

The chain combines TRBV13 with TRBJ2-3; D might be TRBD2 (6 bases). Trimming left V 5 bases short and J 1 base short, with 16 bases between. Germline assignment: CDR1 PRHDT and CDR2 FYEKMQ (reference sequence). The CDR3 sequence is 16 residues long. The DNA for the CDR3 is TGTGCCAGCAGCCCAGGGCGGGGTCAGGGCACAGATACGCAGTATTTT. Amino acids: CASSPGRGQGTDTQYF.

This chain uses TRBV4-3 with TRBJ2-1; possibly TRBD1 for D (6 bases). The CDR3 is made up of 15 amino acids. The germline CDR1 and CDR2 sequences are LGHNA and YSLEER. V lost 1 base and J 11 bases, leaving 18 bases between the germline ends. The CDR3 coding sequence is TGCGCCAGCAGCCAAGGGGCCCAGGACAGCCGAAAGCAGTTCTTC. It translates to CASSQGAQDSRKQFF.

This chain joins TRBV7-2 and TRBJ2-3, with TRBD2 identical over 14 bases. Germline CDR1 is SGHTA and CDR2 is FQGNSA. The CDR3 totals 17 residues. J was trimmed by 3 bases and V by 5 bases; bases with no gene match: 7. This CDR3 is CASSRPGTSGRTDTQYF. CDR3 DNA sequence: TGTGCCAGCAGCCGTCCCGGGACTAGCGGGAGAACAGATACGCAGTATTTT.

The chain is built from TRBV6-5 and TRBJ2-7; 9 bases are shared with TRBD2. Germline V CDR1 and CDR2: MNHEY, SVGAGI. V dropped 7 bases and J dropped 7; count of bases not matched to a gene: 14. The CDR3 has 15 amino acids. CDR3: CASTPGLALSGEQYF. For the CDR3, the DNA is TGTGCCAGCACCCCGGGACTAGCCTTGTCGGGAGAGCAGTACTTC.

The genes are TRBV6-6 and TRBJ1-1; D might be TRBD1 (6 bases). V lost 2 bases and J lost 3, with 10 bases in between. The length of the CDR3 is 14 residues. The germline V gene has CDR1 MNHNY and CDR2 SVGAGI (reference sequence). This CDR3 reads CASSYTGRDTEAFF. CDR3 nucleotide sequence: TGTGCCAGCAGTTACACAGGGAGGGACACTGAAGCTTTCTTT.

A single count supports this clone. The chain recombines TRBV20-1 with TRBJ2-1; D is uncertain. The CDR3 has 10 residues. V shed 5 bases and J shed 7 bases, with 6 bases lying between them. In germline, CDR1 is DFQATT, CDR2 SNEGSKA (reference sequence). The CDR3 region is CSALGNEQFF. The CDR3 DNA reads TGCAGTGCTCTCGGGAATGAGCAGTTCTTC.